The next 28 T cell receptor beta chains were all read from a single sample in a study of monozygotic twins with inflammatory bowel disease. TCRdb reprocessed the 5' RACE reads and stores each CDR3 protein as one record, lacking DNA. The repertoire table contains more than 75,000 distinct CDR3 sequences. Material: blood. The receptors shown here come from a human donor with ulcerative colitis or Crohn's disease, or a healthy co-twin of an affected twin (not recorded which).

This chain joins TRBV29-1 and TRBJ1-2; TCRdb selects TRBD1, and the lack of DNA leaves this call unchecked. The CDR3 runs to 15 residues. CDR1 and CDR2 (germline): SQVTM, ANQGSEA. CDR3 sequence: CSVEDRDRGDYGYTF.

This sequence joins TRBV2 and TRBJ1-2; the TCRdb D gene call, TRBD1, has no DNA to confirm it. Germline V gene lookup returns CDR1 SNHLY and CDR2 FYNNEI. CDR3 size: 16 residues. The chain's CDR3 is CASREHRARGIGGYTF.

The J gene is TRBJ1-3, the V gene TRBV20-1; there is no DNA to check the TCRdb D call of TRBD1. Germline V gives CDR1 DFQATT, CDR2 SNEGSKA (reference sequence). This CDR3 region has 16 residues. The CDR3 is CSAVGTVLLSGNTIYF.

The V call is TRBV4-1, the J call TRBJ2-7. This CDR3 region has 14 residues. Germline values: CDR1 MGHRA, CDR2 YSYEKL. The CDR3 loop is CASSPLGSSYEQYF.

The J gene is TRBJ2-7, the V gene TRBV5-6; TCRdb indicates TRBD1, and absent DNA this call remains unverified. The CDR3 runs 12 residues. Germline V gene lookup returns CDR1 SGHDT and CDR2 YYEEEE. CDR3 protein: CASSSRAAEQYF.

V is TRBV5-1 and J is TRBJ2-7; there is no DNA to check the TCRdb D call of TRBD1. CDR3 size: 15 residues. Germline CDR1 SGHRS, CDR2 YFSETQ. CDR3 amino acids: CASSLGTGVIYEQYF.

The chain uses TRBV6-1 and TRBJ1-1. Germline lookup yields CDR1 MNHNS and CDR2 SASEGT. The CDR3 is 15 residues long. CDR3 sequence reads: CASSWLRGEGTEAFF.

The chain links TRBV5-1 to TRBJ1-1; TCRdb reports TRBD1, a call that lacks DNA to check it against. Germline V gene sequence: CDR1 SGHRS, CDR2 YFSETQ. The CDR3 runs 15 residues. CDR3 in amino acids: CASSLGGRGRTEAFF.

The chain has TRBV6-2 or TRBV6-3 and TRBJ1-1; there is no DNA to check the TCRdb D call of TRBD1. Germline values: CDR1 MNHEY, CDR2 SVGEGT. This CDR3 has 11 residues. The CDR3 spells CASTQGSEAFF.

This rearrangement joins TRBV7-8 to TRBJ2-7; TCRdb indicates TRBD1, and absent DNA this call remains unverified. The CDR3 runs to 15 residues. CDR1 is SGHVS and CDR2 is FQNEAQ in the germline V gene. The CDR3 spells CASSQRQGSNYEQYF. Drawing the rest from reference TRBV7-8 and TRBJ2-7, the complete variable domain is GAGVSQSPRYKVAKRGQDVALRCDPISGHVSLFWYQQALGQGPEFLTYFQNEAQLDKSGLPSDRFFAERPEGSVSTLKIQRTQQEDSAVYLCASSQRQGSNYEQYFGPGTRLTVT.

The chain uses TRBV5-1 and TRBJ2-7. The germline CDR1 and CDR2 sequences are SGHRS and YFSETQ. The CDR3 length is 14 residues. The CDR3 loop reads CASSLVGPSYEQYF.

The rearrangement uses TRBV5-1 and TRBJ1-1; lacking DNA, the TRBD1 call made by TCRdb goes unchecked. The CDR3 contains 14 residues. The V gene's germline CDR1 is SGHRS and CDR2 YFSETQ. This chain's CDR3 is CASSPYRRQREAFF.

The rearrangement uses TRBV20-1 and TRBJ1-5; the TCRdb call, TRBD1, lacks DNA for checking. From germline, CDR1 is DFQATT and CDR2 SNEGSKA (reference sequence). The CDR3 consists of 15 residues. The CDR3 spells CSARDPGGGNQPQHF.

This chain uses TRBV18 with TRBJ2-1. Looked up from germline, CDR1 is KGHSH and CDR2 is LQKENI. The CDR3 extends over 16 amino acids. The CDR3 is CASSPLGPRSYNEQFF.

CDR3 protein: CASRRGEQETQYF. The chain links TRBV5-1 to TRBJ2-5; the D call of TRBD1 rests on TCRdb alone, since no DNA is present to check it. CDR1 SGHRS and CDR2 YFSETQ come from the germline V gene. The CDR3 consists of 13 residues.

The rearrangement uses TRBV5-6 and TRBJ1-3; absent DNA, TCRdb's TRBD1 call cannot be checked. The CDR3 totals 13 residues. Germline loops: CDR1 SGHDT, CDR2 YYEEEE. The CDR3 region is CASSLGGLDTIYF.

The chain is built from TRBV12-3 or TRBV12-4 and TRBJ2-3. This CDR3 region has 13 residues. CDR3 in amino acids: CASSLGKTDTQYF.

The chain carries TRBV14 and TRBJ1-4. The CDR3 has 12 amino acids. CDR1 and CDR2 (germline): SGHDN, FVKESK. The CDR3 loop reads CASSQGHEKLFF.

The chain couples TRBV7-3 to TRBJ2-5; TCRdb calls TRBD1, which cannot be checked without DNA. Germline CDR1 SGHTA, CDR2 FQGTGA. The CDR3 contains 13 residues. CDR3 loop: CASSFVRGGTQYF.

This chain uses TRBV27 with TRBJ1-1. This CDR3 region has 13 residues. Germline-derived CDR1 and CDR2 are MNHEY and SMNVEV (reference sequence). CDR3 sequence: CASRMGGTTEAFF.

V usage is TRBV5-1 and J usage is TRBJ1-2; as DNA is missing, the TRBD1 call by TCRdb cannot be tested. Germline CDR1 is SGHRS and CDR2 is YFSETQ. CDR3 size: 15 residues. CDR3 amino acids: CASSLNEDTAYGYTF.

V usage is TRBV5-4 and J usage is TRBJ2-3; TCRdb proposes TRBD1, but this gene call is untestable without DNA. The germline gives CDR1 SGHNT, CDR2 YYREEE (reference sequence). This CDR3 spans 14 amino acids. The CDR3 loop is CASSLDPDTDTQYF.

The chain couples TRBV12-3 or TRBV12-4 to TRBJ2-1; TCRdb selects TRBD1, and the lack of DNA leaves this call unchecked. CDR3 size: 12 residues. The CDR3 reads CASSSGYNEQFF.

The chain uses TRBV12-3 or TRBV12-4 and TRBJ2-2; the D call of TRBD1 rests on TCRdb alone, since no DNA is present to check it. This CDR3 comprises 15 residues. This chain's CDR3 is CASSLGTGGTGELFF.

This chain joins TRBV7-2 and TRBJ2-1. The V gene's germline CDR1 is SGHTA and CDR2 FQGNSA. The CDR3 spans 15 residues. The CDR3 is CASSFDRTSYNEQFF.

The V call is TRBV5-1, the J call TRBJ1-4; TCRdb's D call, TRBD1, is unchecked because there is no DNA. Germline V CDR1 and CDR2: SGHRS, YFSETQ. The CDR3 contains 15 residues. This CDR3 reads CASSWMGGPNEKLFF.

This sequence joins TRBV12-3 or TRBV12-4 and TRBJ1-5. The length of the CDR3 is 13 residues. The CDR3 sequence is CASSFHGNQPQHF.

The CDR3 here is CASSPGGPHLLEQYF. The chain uses TRBV3-1 and TRBJ2-7; with no DNA, the TCRdb D assignment of TRBD1 cannot be verified. Per the germline V gene, CDR1 is LGHDT and CDR2 is YNNKEL (reference sequence). The CDR3 is made up of 15 amino acids.